This is a list of T cell receptor beta chains from one sample in a study of cytomegalovirus exposure and HLA in healthy donors. Libraries were prepared by immunoSEQ multiplex PCR; TCRdb keeps only in-frame clonotypes and omits some of them. Among some 150,000 clones listed, 60% to 85% were seen once. The sequencing sample was made of PBMCs. Receptors originate from a man in his forties in good health and CMV-seropositive. Each CDR3 is given with its conserved first and last residue. A D gene is named only where the DNA matches it firmly. Rows may omit the clone size; those that give it use once, few, many or a size class.

size,length,D,V,J,CDR3,DNA
-,17,TRBD2,TRBV2,TRBJ2-7,CASSRSGLAGVIYEQYF,TGTGCCAGCAGTCGCAGTGGACTAGCGGGAGTCATTTACGAGCAGTACTTC
few,15,-,TRBV19,TRBJ2-7,CASSIRDKPTYEQYF,TGTGCCAGTAGTATAAGGGACAAACCAACCTACGAGCAGTACTTC
-,19,TRBD2,TRBV27,TRBJ2-1,CASSWTASGWLSSYNEQFF,TGTGCCAGCAGTTGGACAGCTAGCGGGTGGCTAAGCTCCTACAATGAGCAGTTCTTC
few,12,-,TRBV29-1,TRBJ1-4,CSVGEGREKLFF,TGCAGCGTTGGTGAGGGGAGGGAAAAACTGTTTTTT
-,15,TRBD2,TRBV7-2,TRBJ2-3,CASSLVRGGTDTQYF,TGTGCCAGCAGCTTAGTACGGGGGGGAACAGATACGCAGTATTTT
once,15,-,TRBV16,TRBJ2-5,CASSHPVEGGETQYF,TGTGCCAGCAGCCACCCGGTGGAGGGTGGAGAGACCCAGTACTTC
-,15,TRBD2,TRBV5-6,TRBJ2-7,CASSLASGGTYEQYF,TGTGCCAGCAGCTTGGCCAGCGGGGGAACCTACGAGCAGTACTTC
-,14,TRBD2,TRBV30,TRBJ2-5,CAWRLGLARETQYF,TGTGCCTGGAGATTAGGACTAGCGAGGGAGACCCAGTACTTC
-,15,TRBD2,TRBV10-3,TRBJ2-1,CAISESGGAAGEQFF,TGTGCCATCAGTGAGTCCGGGGGGGCCGCTGGGGAGCAGTTCTTC
-,16,-,TRBV6-5,TRBJ1-5,CASSYSSPFPYQPQHF,TGTGCCAGCAGTTACTCCTCCCCTTTTCCCTATCAGCCCCAGCATTTT
-,16,TRBD2,TRBV5-6,TRBJ2-5,CASSPLAGGTQETQYF,TGTGCCAGCAGCCCCTTAGCGGGAGGGACCCAAGAGACCCAGTACTTC
-,14,-,TRBV30,TRBJ2-7,CAWDTLRGQGEQYF,TGTGCCTGGGACACACTTAGGGGACAAGGCGAGCAGTACTTC
-,15,TRBD1,TRBV27,TRBJ2-7,CASSFITGVTYEQYF,TGTGCCAGCAGTTTCATAACAGGGGTAACCTACGAGCAGTACTTC
-,13,TRBD1,TRBV18,TRBJ1-2,CASSRDSGYGYTF,TGTGCCAGCTCCAGGGACAGCGGCTATGGCTACACCTTC
-,15,TRBD1,TRBV25-1,TRBJ2-3,CASSSQGTGEDTQYF,TGTGCCAGCAGTTCCCAAGGGACAGGGGAAGATACGCAGTATTTT
few,14,TRBD2,TRBV30,TRBJ2-7,CAWTSLAGPYEQYF,TGTGCCTGGACTAGCCTAGCGGGTCCCTACGAGCAGTACTTC
-,14,TRBD2,TRBV6-4,TRBJ2-3,CASSEGLAADTQYF,TGTGCCAGCAGTGAAGGACTAGCGGCAGATACGCAGTATTTT
-,15,TRBD1,TRBV7-7,TRBJ1-1,CASSPLQGAGTEAFF,TGTGCTAGCAGCCCCCTACAGGGGGCTGGCACTGAAGCTTTCTTT
-,17,-,TRBV30,TRBJ1-3,CAWSPSNRGFSGNTIYF,TGTGCCTGGAGTCCATCAAATAGGGGATTCTCTGGAAACACCATATATTTT
once,18,-,TRBV27,TRBJ2-6,CASSPRGTGPSGANVLTF,TGTGCCAGCAGTCCAAGGGGGACGGGCCCTTCTGGGGCCAACGTCCTGACTTTC
-,13,-,TRBV7-2,TRBJ2-7,CASSLALRGEQYF,TGTGCCAGCAGCTTAGCGCTAAGGGGGGAGCAGTACTTC
-,13,-,TRBV27,TRBJ2-7,CASSLSLSYEQYF,TGTGCCAGCAGTTTATCCCTCTCCTACGAGCAGTACTTC
few,15,TRBD1,TRBV7-6,TRBJ2-7,CASSIRQGTPYEQYF,TGTGCCAGCAGCATCCGACAGGGCACCCCTTACGAGCAGTACTTC
-,17,TRBD1,TRBV19,TRBJ2-5,CASSLRGQGAITRTQYF,TGTGCCAGTAGCCTAAGAGGACAGGGGGCGATTACCCGGACCCAGTACTTC
few,15,TRBD2,TRBV4-3,TRBJ2-2,CASSLAGAGTGELFF,TGCGCCAGCAGCCTAGCGGGCGCGGGAACCGGGGAGCTGTTTTTT
-,14,-,TRBV18,TRBJ1-4,CASSPGSPNEKLFF,TGTGCCAGCTCACCCGGGAGTCCTAATGAAAAACTGTTTTTT
-,15,-,TRBV28,TRBJ1-6,CASSLGLGDGSPLHF,TGTGCCAGCAGTTTGGGCCTCGGGGATGGTTCACCCCTCCACTTT
-,12,-,TRBV14,TRBJ2-1,CASSQERREQFF,TGTGCCAGCAGCCAAGAGAGGCGGGAGCAGTTCTTC
few,16,TRBD1,TRBV18,TRBJ2-7,CASSPPGRQGVYEQYF,TGTGCCAGCTCACCACCAGGGCGACAGGGAGTCTACGAGCAGTACTTC
once,16,TRBD1,TRBV6-5,TRBJ1-4,CASSYSQQGNKEKLFF,TGTGCCAGCAGTTACTCGCAACAGGGGAACAAGGAAAAACTGTTTTTT
-,15,TRBD2,TRBV14,TRBJ2-1,CASSQGGSSYNEQFF,TGTGCCAGCAGCCAGGGGGGGAGCTCCTACAATGAGCAGTTCTTC
-,15,TRBD2,TRBV27,TRBJ2-7,CASSLSSGGSYEQYF,TGTGCCAGCAGTTTATCGAGCGGGGGGTCCTACGAGCAGTACTTC
-,15,TRBD2,TRBV28,TRBJ2-1,CASSLTSGGYNEQFF,TGTGCCAGCAGTTTGACTAGCGGGGGCTACAATGAGCAGTTCTTC